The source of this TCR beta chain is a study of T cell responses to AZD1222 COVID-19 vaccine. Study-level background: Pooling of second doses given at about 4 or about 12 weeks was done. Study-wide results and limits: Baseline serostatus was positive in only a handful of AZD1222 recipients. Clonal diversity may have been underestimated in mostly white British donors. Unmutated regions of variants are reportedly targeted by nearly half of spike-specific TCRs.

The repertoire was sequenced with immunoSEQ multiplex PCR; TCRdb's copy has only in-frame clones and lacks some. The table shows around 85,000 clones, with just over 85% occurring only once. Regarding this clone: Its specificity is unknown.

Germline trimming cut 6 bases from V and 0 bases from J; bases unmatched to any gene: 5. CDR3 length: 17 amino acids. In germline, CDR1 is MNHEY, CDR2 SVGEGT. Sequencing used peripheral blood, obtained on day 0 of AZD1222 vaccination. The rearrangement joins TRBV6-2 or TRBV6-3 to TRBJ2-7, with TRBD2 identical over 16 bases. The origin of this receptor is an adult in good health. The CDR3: CASSSGLAGGSSYEQYF. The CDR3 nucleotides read TGTGCCAGCAGCTCGGGACTAGCGGGGGGGAGCTCCTACGAGCAGTACTTC.